This TCR beta chain was identified in a study of shared clonotypes between healthy human individuals. The study, taken as a whole, reports: Donors were few, which limited the genetic and exposure-history diversity represented.

Adult Caucasians living in Nashville, Tennessee made up all of the donors. This clone came up once. Its antigen is still unknown. Germline-derived CDR1 and CDR2 are GTSNPN and SVGIG (reference sequence). The CDR3 runs 13 residues. V was pared by 5 bases and J by 5 bases, with 15 bases between. The study ran the assay at deep level. The repertoire was sequenced with immunoSEQ multiplex PCR; TCRdb's copy has only in-frame clones and lacks some. Counted here are roughly 2.5 million clones, approximately 90% occurring once; the ten biggest clones make up around 0.15%. Sequenced material: naive CD4+ T cells sorted from blood. Subset given: CD45RA+ positively selected. The clonotype originates from a man between 18 and 29 years old in good health. The rearrangement uses TRBV30 and TRBJ2-5; D is unresolved. CDR3 bases: TGTGCCTGGCAGCTAGGGCTCGGGGAGACCCAGTACTTC. Encoded protein: CAWQLGLGETQYF.